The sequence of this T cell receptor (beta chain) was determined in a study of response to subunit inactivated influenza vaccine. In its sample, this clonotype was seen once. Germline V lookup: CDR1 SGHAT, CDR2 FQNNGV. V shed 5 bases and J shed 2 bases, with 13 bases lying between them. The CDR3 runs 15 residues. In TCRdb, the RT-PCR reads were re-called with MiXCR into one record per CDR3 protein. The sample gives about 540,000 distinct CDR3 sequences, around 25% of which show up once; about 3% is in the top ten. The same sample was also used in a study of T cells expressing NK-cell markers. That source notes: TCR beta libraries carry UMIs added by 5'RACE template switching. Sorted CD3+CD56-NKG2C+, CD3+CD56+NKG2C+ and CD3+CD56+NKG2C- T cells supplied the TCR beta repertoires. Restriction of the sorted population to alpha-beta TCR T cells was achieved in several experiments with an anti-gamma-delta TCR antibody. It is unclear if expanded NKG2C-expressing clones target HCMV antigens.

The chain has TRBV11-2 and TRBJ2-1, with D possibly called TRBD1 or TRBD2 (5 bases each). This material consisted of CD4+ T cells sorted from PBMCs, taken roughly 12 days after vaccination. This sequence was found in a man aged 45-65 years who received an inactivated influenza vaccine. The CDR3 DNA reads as TGTGCCAGCAGCAACTCATCGGGACCCTACAATGAGCAGTTCTTC. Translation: CASSNSSGPYNEQFF.